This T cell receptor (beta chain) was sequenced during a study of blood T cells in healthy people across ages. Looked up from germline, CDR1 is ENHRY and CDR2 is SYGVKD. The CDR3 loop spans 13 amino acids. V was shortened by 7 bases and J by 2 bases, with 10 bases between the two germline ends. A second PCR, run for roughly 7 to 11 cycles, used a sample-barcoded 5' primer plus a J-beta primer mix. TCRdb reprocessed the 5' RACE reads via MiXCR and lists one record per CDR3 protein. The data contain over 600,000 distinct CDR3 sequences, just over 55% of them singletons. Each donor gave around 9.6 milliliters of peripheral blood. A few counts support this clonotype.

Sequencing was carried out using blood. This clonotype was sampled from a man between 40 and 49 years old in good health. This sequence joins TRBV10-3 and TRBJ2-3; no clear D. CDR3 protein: CAITPENTDTQYF. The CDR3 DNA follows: TGTGCCATCACACCAGAGAACACAGATACGCAGTATTTT.